This T cell receptor beta chain was sequenced during a study of cytomegalovirus exposure and HLA in healthy donors. V was shortened by 10 bases and J by 4 bases, with 16 bases between the two germline ends. Germline V gene lookup returns CDR1 MGHDK and CDR2 SYGVNS. The CDR3 has 13 residues. Study findings and constraints: There were some public TCRs occurring in many donors, but most TCR sequences were rare.

The PCR ran on 60 Vbeta and 13 Jbeta primers. The protocol was immunoSEQ multiplex PCR, while the TCRdb copy is restricted to in-frame clones and leaves out a portion. The profile shows some 70,000 clones, around 77% of them singletons. On this clone: Its antigen remains unidentified.

The receptor was derived from a male donor in good health and CMV-seropositive. The chain uses TRBV25-1 and TRBJ2-5, with a tentative D call TRBD1 (5 bases). The sequencing input was PBMCs. The CDR3 coding sequence is TGTGCCACCCAGGGTGGCTGGGGAGAGACCCAGTACTTC. This gives the protein CATQGGWGETQYF.